A selection of T cell receptor beta chains follows, all from one sample in a study of Ad26.COV2.S vaccination and SARS-CoV-2 variants. Using immunoSEQ multiplex PCR, the repertoire was profiled, and TCRdb retains in-frame clones only, with some absent. Of about 350,000 clones listed, around 89% are singletons. The sequencing here drew on peripheral blood, taken in a trial of Ad26.COV2.S vaccine versus placebo. The source of these receptors is a person between 18 and 60 years old who received the Ad26.COV2.S COVID-19 vaccine or a placebo. The CDR3 runs from the conserved cysteine through the conserved F or W. Each record gives: J gene, clone size, V gene, D gene, CDR3 protein, CDR3 DNA. The D gene is left open where the match is weak. Expanded clones get a size class; other rows say once, few or many, or leave the size out.

J: TRBJ2-7; size: .; V: TRBV6-5; D: .; CDR3: CASSYGLTGSYEQYF; DNA: TGTGCCAGCAGTTACGGTCTCACAGGCTCCTACGAGCAGTACTTC
J: TRBJ2-3; size: .; V: TRBV11-2; D: .; CDR3: CASSPFWAGVRSTDTQYF; DNA: TGTGCCAGCAGCCCCTTTTGGGCAGGTGTAAGGAGCACAGATACGCAGTATTTT
J: TRBJ1-5; size: .; V: TRBV5-6; D: .; CDR3: CAGRWSQHF; DNA: TGTGCCGGCCGTTGGTCCCAGCATTTT
J: TRBJ1-4; size: .; V: TRBV2; D: TRBD1; CDR3: CASRFQQGAKLFF; DNA: TGTGCCAGCCGATTCCAACAGGGGGCAAAACTGTTTTTT
J: TRBJ2-1; size: .; V: TRBV18; D: TRBD2; CDR3: CASSPLTSGRGTSYNEQFF; DNA: TGTGCCAGCTCACCATTGACTAGCGGGAGGGGGACCTCCTACAATGAGCAGTTCTTC
J: TRBJ2-3; size: .; V: TRBV9; D: .; CDR3: CASSAGAKADTQYF; DNA: TGTGCCAGCAGCGCAGGAGCTAAGGCAGATACGCAGTATTTT
J: TRBJ2-3; size: .; V: TRBV11-2; D: TRBD2; CDR3: CASSLSGRGTDTQYF; DNA: TGTGCCAGCAGCTTAAGCGGGAGGGGTACAGATACGCAGTATTTT
J: TRBJ1-3; size: few; V: TRBV10-3; D: TRBD1; CDR3: CAISKTGGSGNTIYF; DNA: TGTGCCATCAGTAAGACAGGGGGCTCTGGAAACACCATATATTTT
J: TRBJ2-3; size: .; V: TRBV3-1/TRBV3-2; D: TRBD2; CDR3: CASSQGLAFRDTQYF; DNA: TGTGCCAGCAGCCAGGGACTAGCGTTCAGAGATACGCAGTATTTT
J: TRBJ1-6; size: .; V: TRBV11-2; D: .; CDR3: CASSPTRRGSPLHF; DNA: TGTGCCAGCAGCCCGACCCGCCGGGGTTCACCCCTCCACTTT
J: TRBJ1-2; size: few; V: TRBV7-9; D: .; CDR3: CASSFAGGAINYGYTF; DNA: TGTGCCAGCAGCTTCGCCGGGGGCGCGATTAACTATGGCTACACCTTC
J: TRBJ2-3; size: .; V: TRBV18; D: .; CDR3: CASSRGGRTDTQYF; DNA: TGTGCCAGCTCAAGGGGAGGACGCACAGATACGCAGTATTTT
J: TRBJ1-1; size: .; V: TRBV11-2; D: TRBD1; CDR3: CASSPGGRYTEAFF; DNA: TGTGCCAGCAGCCCAGGGGGACGTTACACTGAAGCTTTCTTT
J: TRBJ1-6; size: .; V: TRBV18; D: .; CDR3: CASSPPREAHLNSPLHF; DNA: TGTGCCAGCTCACCACCGAGGGAGGCTCATCTGAATTCACCCCTCCACTTT
J: TRBJ2-7; size: .; V: TRBV5-1; D: TRBD2; CDR3: CASSLEVGREGSEQYF; DNA: TGCGCCAGCAGCTTGGAGGTTGGTCGGGAGGGGAGCGAGCAGTACTTC
J: TRBJ2-5; size: .; V: TRBV28; D: .; CDR3: CASAYTSAGPGETQYF; DNA: TGTGCCAGCGCCTATACCTCGGCAGGGCCTGGAGAGACCCAGTACTTC
J: TRBJ1-2; size: .; V: TRBV28; D: .; CDR3: CASSLKMTDFLGEGYTF; DNA: TGTGCCAGCAGTTTAAAAATGACAGACTTCCTCGGAGAGGGCTACACCTTC
J: TRBJ2-5; size: .; V: TRBV19; D: TRBD2; CDR3: CASSMGGIGSSKETQYF; DNA: TGTGCCAGTAGTATGGGGGGGATCGGGTCCTCCAAAGAGACCCAGTACTTC
J: TRBJ2-1; size: .; V: TRBV4-1; D: .; CDR3: CASSQPRESSYNEQFF; DNA: TGCGCCAGCAGCCAACCTAGGGAAAGCTCCTACAATGAGCAGTTCTTC
J: TRBJ2-2; size: .; V: TRBV27; D: TRBD2; CDR3: CASSSGLGAGELFF; DNA: TGTGCCAGCAGTTCCGGACTAGGGGCCGGGGAGCTGTTTTTT
J: TRBJ2-2; size: .; V: TRBV5-6; D: TRBD1; CDR3: CASSPYPSTGDYTGELFF; DNA: TGTGCCAGCAGCCCCTACCCCTCTACAGGGGATTACACCGGGGAGCTGTTTTTT
J: TRBJ1-4; size: .; V: TRBV13; D: TRBD1; CDR3: CASSFAGGNEKLFF; DNA: TGTGCCAGCAGCTTCGCAGGGGGTAATGAAAAACTGTTTTTT
J: TRBJ2-5; size: once; V: TRBV3-1/TRBV3-2; D: .; CDR3: CASSQVSRVRETQYF; DNA: TGTGCCAGCAGCCAAGTTAGCCGGGTGCGAGAGACCCAGTACTTC
J: TRBJ2-1; size: .; V: TRBV28; D: TRBD2; CDR3: CASSLFKLAGVNEQFF; DNA: TGTGCCAGCAGTTTATTCAAACTAGCGGGAGTGAATGAGCAGTTCTTC
J: TRBJ1-2; size: .; V: TRBV9; D: TRBD1; CDR3: CASSGTSGTGLVYGYTF; DNA: TGTGCCAGCAGCGGAACATCCGGGACAGGGTTAGTCTATGGCTACACCTTC
J: TRBJ2-3; size: .; V: TRBV5-1; D: .; CDR3: CASSTGGGEGTDTQYF; DNA: TGCGCCAGCAGCACTGGAGGGGGAGAGGGGACAGATACGCAGTATTTT
J: TRBJ1-5; size: .; V: TRBV6-5; D: .; CDR3: CASTNHPDSSQPQHF; DNA: TGTGCCAGCACAAACCACCCGGACAGTTCTCAGCCCCAGCATTTT
J: TRBJ2-6; size: .; V: TRBV2; D: TRBD1; CDR3: CASSDVGGQGVMAGANVLTF; DNA: TGTGCCAGCAGTGATGTTGGGGGACAGGGGGTTATGGCTGGGGCCAACGTCCTGACTTTC
J: TRBJ2-7; size: many; V: TRBV2; D: TRBD1; CDR3: CATKDRGGYEQYF; DNA: TGTGCCACCAAAGACAGGGGAGGTTACGAGCAGTACTTC
J: TRBJ2-2; size: few; V: TRBV7-9; D: .; CDR3: CASSLAVGELFF; DNA: TGTGCCAGCAGCCTAGCAGTCGGGGAGCTGTTTTTT
J: TRBJ2-1; size: .; V: TRBV5-1; D: TRBD1; CDR3: CASSFVQGAGNEQFF; DNA: TGCGCCAGCAGCTTCGTACAGGGGGCAGGGAATGAGCAGTTCTTC
J: TRBJ2-5; size: .; V: TRBV5-6; D: .; CDR3: CASSLANRARRETQYF; DNA: TGTGCCAGCAGCTTGGCCAACAGGGCAAGGAGAGAGACCCAGTACTTC
J: TRBJ2-2; size: once; V: TRBV7-2; D: TRBD1; CDR3: CATRTTGGNTGELFF; DNA: TGTGCCACCAGAACTACAGGGGGGAACACCGGGGAGCTGTTTTTT
J: TRBJ1-5; size: once; V: TRBV6-5; D: .; CDR3: CASSLNGYNQPQHF; DNA: TGTGCCAGCAGTTTAAACGGTTACAATCAGCCCCAGCATTTT
J: TRBJ1-3; size: .; V: TRBV11-2; D: .; CDR3: CASSLEVPSTDTIYF; DNA: TGTGCCAGCAGCTTAGAGGTACCCTCTACGGACACCATATATTTT
J: TRBJ2-5; size: .; V: TRBV5-1; D: TRBD2; CDR3: CASSGGRGGQETQYF; DNA: TGCGCCAGCAGCGGCGGGAGGGGAGGCCAAGAGACCCAGTACTTC
J: TRBJ2-5; size: .; V: TRBV9; D: TRBD2; CDR3: CASSPVGGRQETQYF; DNA: TGTGCCAGCAGCCCGGTGGGGGGGAGGCAAGAGACCCAGTACTTC
J: TRBJ1-1; size: .; V: TRBV7-2; D: .; CDR3: CASSLIRDRGTEAFF; DNA: TGTGCCAGCAGCTTAATCAGGGATAGAGGAACTGAAGCTTTCTTT
J: TRBJ1-6; size: .; V: TRBV6-2/TRBV6-3; D: TRBD1; CDR3: CASSSRQGANSPLHF; DNA: TGTGCCAGCAGTTCGCGACAGGGGGCTAATTCACCCCTCCACTTT
J: TRBJ1-2; size: .; V: TRBV5-5; D: .; CDR3: CASTPSGASERRNYGYTF; DNA: TGTGCCAGCACCCCATCGGGGGCCTCCGAAAGGCGGAACTATGGCTACACCTTC
J: TRBJ2-1; size: .; V: TRBV27; D: TRBD1; CDR3: CASKLLGTGIDEQFF; DNA: TGTGCCAGCAAACTCCTCGGGACAGGGATCGATGAGCAGTTCTTC
J: TRBJ2-7; size: .; V: TRBV30; D: TRBD1; CDR3: CAWSAGTGAYEQYF; DNA: TGTGCCTGGAGTGCCGGGACAGGGGCCTACGAGCAGTACTTC
J: TRBJ1-2; size: few; V: TRBV5-4; D: TRBD1; CDR3: CASSLEGQHPYGYTF; DNA: TGTGCCAGCAGCTTGGAGGGACAGCATCCCTATGGCTACACCTTC
J: TRBJ2-1; size: .; V: TRBV18; D: .; CDR3: CASSPLAADNEQFF; DNA: TGTGCCAGCTCACCACTAGCGGCGGACAATGAGCAGTTCTTC